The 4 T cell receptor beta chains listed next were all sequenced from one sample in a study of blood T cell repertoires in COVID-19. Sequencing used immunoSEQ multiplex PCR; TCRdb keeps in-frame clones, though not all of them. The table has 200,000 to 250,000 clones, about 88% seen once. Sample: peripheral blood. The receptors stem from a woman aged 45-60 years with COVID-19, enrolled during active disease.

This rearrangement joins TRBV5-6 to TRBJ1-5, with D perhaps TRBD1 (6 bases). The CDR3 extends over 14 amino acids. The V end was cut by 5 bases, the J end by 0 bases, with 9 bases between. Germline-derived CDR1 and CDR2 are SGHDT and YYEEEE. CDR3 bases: TGTGCCAGCAGTCCACAGGGTAGCAATCAGCCCCAGCATTTT. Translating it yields CASSPQGSNQPQHF.

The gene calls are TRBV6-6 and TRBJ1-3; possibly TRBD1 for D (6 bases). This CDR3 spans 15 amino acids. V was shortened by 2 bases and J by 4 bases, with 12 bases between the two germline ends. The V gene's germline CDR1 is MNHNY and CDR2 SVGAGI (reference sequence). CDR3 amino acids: CASSYPTGSGNTIYF. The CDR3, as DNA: TGTGCCAGCAGTTACCCCACAGGGTCCGGAAACACCATATATTTT.

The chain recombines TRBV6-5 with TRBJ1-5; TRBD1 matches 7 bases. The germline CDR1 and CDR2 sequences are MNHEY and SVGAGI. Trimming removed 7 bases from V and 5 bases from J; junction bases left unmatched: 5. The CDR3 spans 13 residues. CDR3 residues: CASIRQGYQPQHF. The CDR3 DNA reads TGTGCCAGCATTCGACAGGGATATCAGCCCCAGCATTTT.

The CDR3 sequence: CASSLLGGPNEQFF. Here the CDR3 DNA reads TGCGCCAGCAGCTTGCTCGGTGGGCCCAATGAGCAGTTCTTC. The chain joins TRBV5-1 to TRBJ2-1; D gene uncertain. This CDR3 is 14 amino acids long. Trimming cost V 1 base and J 6 bases, with 11 bases left between them. CDR1 is SGHRS, CDR2 YFSETQ, per germline.